The 24 T cell receptor beta chains in this list originate from one sample, sequenced in a study of CD8+ T cells in alopecia areata. Once RNA had been extracted, it was reverse transcribed into cDNA to act as the sequencing template. Repertoires were generated with immunoSEQ multiplex PCR, while TCRdb's copy carries only in-frame clones and drops some. The sample consists of 65,000 to 95,000 clones, around 54% of them appearing once. The material sequenced was NKG2D-high CD8+ T cells sorted from blood. Receptors originate from a human donor with alopecia areata.

This chain uses TRBV29-1 with TRBJ1-2, with 11 bases fitting TRBD1. CDR3 length equals 13 residues. V shed 4 bases and J 3 bases; nucleotides not matched to a gene: 1. Germline V gives CDR1 SQVTM, CDR2 ANQGSEA. The CDR3 nucleotides read TGCAGCGTTGCGGACAGGGGGCACTATGGCTACACCTTC. This encodes CSVADRGHYGYTF.

This clone was seen a handful of times. The V and J genes are TRBV29-1 and TRBJ2-1; perhaps TRBD1 as D (6 bases). Per the germline V gene, CDR1 is SQVTM and CDR2 is ANQGSEA. This CDR3 has 11 amino acids. V was pared by 7 bases and J by 5 bases, with 9 bases between. Here the CDR3 reads CSANRDNEQFF. DNA of the CDR3: TGCAGCGCCAACAGGGACAATGAGCAGTTCTTC.

For the CDR3, the DNA is TGTGCCAGCAGCGGGGGGACAGGGCCCTACGAGCAGTACTTC. Translation: CASSGGTGPYEQYF. J is TRBJ2-7 and V is TRBV11-2; 9 bases align to TRBD1. V was clipped by 5 bases and J by 2 bases; unmatched bases: 4. This CDR3 has 14 residues. Germline assignment: CDR1 SGHAT and CDR2 FQNNGV.

This clone has more than one count but fewer than ten. Here the CDR3 DNA reads TGTGCCAGCAGCCCCTCCAGGGACACCGGGGAGCTGTTTTTT. Amino acids: CASSPSRDTGELFF. The genes are TRBV7-9 and TRBJ2-2; possible D gene TRBD1, 5 bases. With 5 bases removed from V and 3 bases from J, the gap between germline ends came to 10 bases. CDR1 and CDR2 (germline): SEHNR, FQNEAQ (reference sequence). This CDR3 is 14 amino acids long. Full variable domain (rest looked up from reference TRBV7-9 and TRBJ2-2): DTGVSQNPRHKITKRGQNVTFRCDPISEHNRLYWYRQTLGQGPEFLTYFQNEAQLEKSRLLSDRFSAERPKGSFSTLEIQRTEQGDSAMYLCASSPSRDTGELFFGEGSRLTVL.

This chain connects TRBV14 to TRBJ2-3; TRBD2 matches at 7 bases. The trim removed 1 base at V and 11 bases at J, leaving 6 bases unmatched. Germline CDR1 and CDR2: SGHDN and FVKESK. The length of the CDR3 is 13 residues. CDR3 DNA: TGTGCCAGCAGCCAAGTGGAGCGGGATTTGCAGTATTTT. Translation gives CASSQVERDLQYF.

This clone has more than one count but fewer than ten. This chain links TRBV13 with TRBJ1-4; no definite D call. Per germline, CDR1 PRHDT and CDR2 FYEKMQ (reference sequence). This CDR3 region has 13 residues. Trimming removed 5 bases from V and 0 bases from J, with 4 bases in between. The CDR3: CASSHATNEKLFF. Written as DNA, the CDR3 is TGTGCCAGCAGCCATGCAACTAATGAAAAACTGTTTTTT.

V usage is TRBV9 and J usage is TRBJ2-2; no definite D call. This CDR3 has 12 residues. Trimming stripped 7 bases from V and 6 bases from J, with 10 bases between. CDR1 and CDR2 (germline): SGDLS, YYNGEE. The CDR3 region has the DNA TGTGCCAGCGGGGTTTTAGCCGGGGAGCTGTTTTTT. It is translated as CASGVLAGELFF. Combining the CDR3 with reference TRBV9 and TRBJ2-2 gives the whole variable domain DSGVTQTPKHLITATGQRVTLRCSPRSGDLSVYWYQQSLDQGLQFLIQYYNGEERAKGNILERFSAQQFPDLHSELNLSSLELGDSALYFCASGVLAGELFFGEGSRLTVL.

This clone was seen a few times. The chain carries TRBV28 and TRBJ2-1; 10 bases are shared with TRBD2. The CDR3 runs 16 residues. V was pared by 3 bases and J by 5 bases, with 7 bases of the junction left unmatched. Germline V CDR1 and CDR2: MDHEN, SYDVKM. In nucleotides, the CDR3 is TGTGCCAGCAGTTTGCCTATAGCGGGAGGAAACAATGAGCAGTTCTTC. Protein sequence: CASSLPIAGGNNEQFF. Full variable domain (remainder filled in from reference TRBV28 and TRBJ2-1): DVKVTQSSRYLVKRTGEKVFLECVQDMDHENMFWYRQDPGLGLRLIYFSYDVKMKEKGDIPEGYSVSREKKERFSLILESASTNQTSMYLCASSLPIAGGNNEQFFGPGTRLTVL.

This clone was recorded at least ten times. V and J are TRBV28 and TRBJ2-5, with D possibly being TRBD1 (5 bases). The germline CDR1 and CDR2 sequences are MDHEN and SYDVKM. Trimming stripped 5 bases from V and 2 bases from J, with 12 bases between. This CDR3 is 14 amino acids long. The CDR3 loop reads CASSHKRQQETQYF. CDR3 nucleotide sequence: TGTGCCAGCAGTCATAAACGACAGCAAGAGACCCAGTACTTC.

The rearrangement uses TRBV27 and TRBJ2-2; D call uncertain. The CDR3 is 12 residues long. V was shortened by 0 bases and J by 7 bases, with 3 bases between the two germline ends. Germline CDR1 is MNHEY and CDR2 is SMNVEV (reference sequence). The CDR3 DNA reads TGTGCCAGCAGTTTATCGTACGGGGAGCTGTTTTTT. Translation gives CASSLSYGELFF.

The chain employs TRBV5-1 and TRBJ2-7; TRBD1 agrees at 8 bases. This CDR3 contains 16 residues. V lost 1 base, J lost 0 bases, and 6 bases stayed unmatched. Germline V CDR1 and CDR2: SGHRS, YFSETQ. DNA of the CDR3: TGCGCCAGCAGCTTGTCCGCGACAGGGGACTCCTACGAGCAGTACTTC. Translation gives CASSLSATGDSYEQYF.

This clone was found a few times. The chain employs TRBV11-2 and TRBJ2-7; the match to TRBD2 covers 7 bases. The CDR3 has 15 amino acids. CDR1 SGHAT and CDR2 FQNNGV come from the germline V gene. V lost 3 bases, J lost 0 bases, and 5 bases stayed unmatched. The CDR3 reads CASSFASGPSYEQYF. The CDR3 nucleotides are TGTGCCAGCAGCTTCGCTAGCGGTCCCTCCTACGAGCAGTACTTC.

As DNA, the CDR3 is TGTGCCAGCAGGGACAGCTCCTACAATGAGCAGTTCTTC. This codes for CASRDSSYNEQFF. The J gene is TRBJ2-1, the V gene TRBV27; TRBD1 is a possible D gene (6 bases). Trimming shortened V by 6 bases and J by 0 bases, and 6 bases separated the two germline ends. This CDR3 spans 13 amino acids. Germline assignment: CDR1 MNHEY and CDR2 SMNVEV (reference sequence).

The chain employs TRBV28 and TRBJ2-3; D gene ambiguous. The CDR3 is 14 amino acids. The V and J ends lost 7 bases and 6 bases respectively, with 17 bases between them. The germline V gene encodes CDR1 MDHEN and CDR2 SYDVKM. The CDR3 nucleotides are TGTGCCAGCAAACCCGCCTGGGTAATGGATACGCAGTATTTT. It yields the protein CASKPAWVMDTQYF.

The V call is TRBV30, the J call TRBJ2-2; D may be TRBD2 (6 bases). The CDR3 spans 14 residues. Germline values: CDR1 GTSNPN, CDR2 SVGIG (reference sequence). Trimming shortened V by 6 bases and J by 5 bases, and 16 bases separated the two germline ends. CDR3 loop: CACSMGGVTGELFF. CDR3 DNA: TGTGCCTGCTCGATGGGCGGGGTGACCGGGGAGCTGTTTTTT.

The chain employs TRBV29-1 and TRBJ1-2; tentatively, D is TRBD1 (5 bases). Germline CDR1 SQVTM, CDR2 ANQGSEA. CDR3 length: 11 residues. The V gene lost 6 bases and the J gene lost 6 bases, with 11 bases spanning the gap. In DNA form, the CDR3 reads TGCAGCGTGGATAAGGGGCATGGCTACACCTTC. Translation: CSVDKGHGYTF.

The V call is TRBV2, the J call TRBJ2-5; 9 bases map to TRBD1. The CDR3 has 17 residues. From germline, CDR1 is SNHLY and CDR2 FYNNEI. V lost 4 bases and J lost 3; bases outside the gene matches: 12. The CDR3 reads CASSGLGDTGGEETQYF. The CDR3 bases are TGTGCCAGCAGTGGCCTGGGCGATACAGGGGGCGAAGAGACCCAGTACTTC.

This chain links TRBV7-8 with TRBJ2-5, with D possibly matching TRBD1 (6 bases). Germline values: CDR1 SGHVS, CDR2 FQNEAQ. This CDR3 is 15 amino acids long. V shed 5 bases and J shed 3 bases, with 16 bases lying between them. The CDR3 DNA reads as TGTGCCAGCAGCCAAGTACGGACAGAAAAAGAGACCCAGTACTTC. It translates to CASSQVRTEKETQYF.

This clone came up a few times. V gene TRBV7-8 combines with J gene TRBJ2-5, with a tentative D call TRBD2 (6 bases). Germline CDR1 is SGHVS and CDR2 is FQNEAQ. Trimming pared 5 bases from V and 1 base from J, leaving 8 bases between. The CDR3 is made up of 13 amino acids. Written as DNA, the CDR3 is TGTGCCAGCAGCCCGGGACTCCAAGAGACCCAGTACTTC. Protein product: CASSPGLQETQYF. The full variable domain, completed using reference TRBV7-8 and TRBJ2-5, is GAGVSQSPRYKVAKRGQDVALRCDPISGHVSLFWYQQALGQGPEFLTYFQNEAQLDKSGLPSDRFFAERPEGSVSTLKIQRTQQEDSAVYLCASSPGLQETQYFGPGTRLLVL.

This chain uses TRBV29-1 with TRBJ1-5, with D possibly matching TRBD1 (6 bases). CDR3 length equals 13 residues. Trimming shortened V by 5 bases and J by 9 bases, and 17 bases separated the two germline ends. Germline V lookup: CDR1 SQVTM, CDR2 ANQGSEA. Here the CDR3 reads CSVSGGVERPQHF. The CDR3 bases are TGCAGCGTTTCCGGGGGCGTAGAGCGGCCCCAGCATTTT. The full variable domain, with the rest looked up from reference TRBV29-1 and TRBJ1-5, is SAVISQKPSRDICQRGTSLTIQCQVDSQVTMMFWYRQQPGQSLTLIATANQGSEATYESGFVIDKFPISRPNLTFSTLTVSNMSPEDSSIYLCSVSGGVERPQHFGDGTRLSIL.

This clone was observed once. This chain links TRBV10-1 with TRBJ1-1; no clear D gene. Germline V gene lookup returns CDR1 WNHNN and CDR2 SYGVQD (reference sequence). Trimming shortened V by 3 bases and J by 0 bases, and 11 bases separated the two germline ends. CDR3 length equals 15 residues. The CDR3 spells CASSEGDGLNTEAFF. CDR3 in DNA: TGCGCCAGCAGTGAAGGAGACGGATTGAACACTGAAGCTTTCTTT.

CDR3 region: CASSHPRDRGRGANVLTF. CDR3 DNA: TGCGCCAGCAGCCATCCCCGGGACAGGGGGCGTGGGGCCAACGTCCTGACTTTC. The rearrangement joins TRBV4-3 to TRBJ2-6, with TRBD1 matching over 12 bases. From germline, CDR1 is LGHNA and CDR2 YSLEER. The CDR3 sequence is 18 residues long. Losses at the gene ends were 3 bases for V and 3 bases for J; bases not matched to a gene: 6.

The rearrangement links TRBV28 to TRBJ2-3; no reliable D call. Germline CDR1 MDHEN, CDR2 SYDVKM. The CDR3 has 12 amino acids. Trimming stripped 1 base from V and 6 bases from J, with 5 bases between. CDR3 sequence (DNA): TGTGCCAGCAGTTTATTATCGGATACGCAGTATTTT. The encoded protein is CASSLLSDTQYF.

The CDR3 reads CASSSHHRDETQYF. Written as DNA, the CDR3 is TGTGCCAGCAGCTCCCACCACAGGGATGAGACCCAGTACTTC. The chain has TRBV7-8 and TRBJ2-5; D is possibly TRBD1 (6 bases). The CDR3 runs to 14 residues. V shed 4 bases and J shed 5 bases, with 14 bases lying between them. The germline CDR1 and CDR2 sequences are SGHVS and FQNEAQ. Drawing the rest from reference TRBV7-8 and TRBJ2-5, the complete variable domain is GAGVSQSPRYKVAKRGQDVALRCDPISGHVSLFWYQQALGQGPEFLTYFQNEAQLDKSGLPSDRFFAERPEGSVSTLKIQRTQQEDSAVYLCASSSHHRDETQYFGPGTRLLVL.